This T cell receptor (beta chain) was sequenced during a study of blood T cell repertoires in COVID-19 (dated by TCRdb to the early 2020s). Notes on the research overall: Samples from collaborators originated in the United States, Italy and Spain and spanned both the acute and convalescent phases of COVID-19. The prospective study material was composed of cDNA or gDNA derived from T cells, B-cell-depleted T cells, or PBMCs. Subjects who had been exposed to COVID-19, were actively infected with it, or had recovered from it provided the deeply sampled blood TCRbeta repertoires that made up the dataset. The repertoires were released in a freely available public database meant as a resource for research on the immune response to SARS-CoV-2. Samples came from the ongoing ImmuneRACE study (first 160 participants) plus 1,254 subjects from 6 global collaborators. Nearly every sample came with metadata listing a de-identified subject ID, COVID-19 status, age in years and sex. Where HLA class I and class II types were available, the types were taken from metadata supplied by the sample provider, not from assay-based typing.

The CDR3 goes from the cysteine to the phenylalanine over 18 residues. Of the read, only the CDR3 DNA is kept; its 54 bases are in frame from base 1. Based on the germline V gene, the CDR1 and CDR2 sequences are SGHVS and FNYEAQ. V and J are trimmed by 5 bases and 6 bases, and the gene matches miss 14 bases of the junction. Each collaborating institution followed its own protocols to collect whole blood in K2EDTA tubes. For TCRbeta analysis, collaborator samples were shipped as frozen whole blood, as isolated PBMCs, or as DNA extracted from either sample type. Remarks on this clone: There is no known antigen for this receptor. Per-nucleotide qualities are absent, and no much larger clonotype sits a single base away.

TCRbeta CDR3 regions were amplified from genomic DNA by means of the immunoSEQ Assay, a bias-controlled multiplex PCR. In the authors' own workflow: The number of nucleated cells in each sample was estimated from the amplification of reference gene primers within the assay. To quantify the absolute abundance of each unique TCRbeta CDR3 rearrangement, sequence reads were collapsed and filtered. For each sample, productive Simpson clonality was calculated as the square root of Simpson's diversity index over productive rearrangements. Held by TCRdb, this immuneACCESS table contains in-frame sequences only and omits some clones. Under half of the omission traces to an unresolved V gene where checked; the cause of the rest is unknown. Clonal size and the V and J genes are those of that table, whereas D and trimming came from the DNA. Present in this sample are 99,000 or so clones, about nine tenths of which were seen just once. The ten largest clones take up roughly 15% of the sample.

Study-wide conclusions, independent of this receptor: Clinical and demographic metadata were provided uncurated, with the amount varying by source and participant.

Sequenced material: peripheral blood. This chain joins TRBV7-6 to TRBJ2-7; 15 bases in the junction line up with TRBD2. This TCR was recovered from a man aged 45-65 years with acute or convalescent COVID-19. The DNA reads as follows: TGTGCCAGCAGCCCTGGACTAGCGGGAGGGCCTAGTTCGGGCGAGCAGTACTTC. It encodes CASSPGLAGGPSSGEQYF.